This is a list of T cell receptor beta chains from one sample in a study of cytomegalovirus exposure and HLA in healthy donors. This table comes from immunoSEQ multiplex PCR, and its TCRdb copy is limited to in-frame clones, with some not included. The table shows about 130,000 clones, with more than 80% occurring only once. Sequencing was carried out using PBMCs. These receptors all come from a woman aged 25 to 39 in good health and CMV-seropositive. Each CDR3 is given with its conserved first and last residue. The order of the fields is V gene, J gene, clone size, D gene, CDR3 protein, CDR3 DNA. D genes are given only for firm matches. Some rows mark clone size as missing; the rest say once, few, many or name a class of expanded clone.

v_gene: TRBV9
j_gene: TRBJ1-2
abundance: .
d_gene: .
CDR3aa: CASSVGRGEWYGYTF
CDR3nt: TGTGCCAGCAGCGTAGGGAGGGGCGAATGGTATGGCTACACCTTC

v_gene: TRBV2
j_gene: TRBJ1-1
abundance: .
d_gene: .
CDR3aa: CASSGGTSLNTEAFF
CDR3nt: TGTGCCAGCAGTGGGGGGACAAGTTTGAACACTGAAGCTTTCTTT

v_gene: TRBV11-2
j_gene: TRBJ2-1
abundance: once
d_gene: TRBD2
CDR3aa: CASSPMLAGGGNEQFF
CDR3nt: TGTGCCAGCAGCCCAATGTTGGCGGGAGGTGGTAATGAGCAGTTCTTC

v_gene: TRBV5-1
j_gene: TRBJ1-1
abundance: .
d_gene: TRBD1
CDR3aa: CASSSGTVLNTEAFF
CDR3nt: TGCGCCAGCAGCTCTGGGACAGTGTTGAACACTGAAGCTTTCTTT

v_gene: TRBV28
j_gene: TRBJ1-3
abundance: .
d_gene: TRBD1
CDR3aa: CASTVGGAGNTIYF
CDR3nt: TGTGCCAGCACTGTAGGGGGCGCGGGAAACACCATATATTTT

v_gene: TRBV7-9
j_gene: TRBJ2-1
abundance: .
d_gene: .
CDR3aa: CASRDDGTRRYNEQFF
CDR3nt: TGTGCCAGCAGGGACGACGGGACAAGGCGATACAATGAGCAGTTCTTC

v_gene: TRBV5-4
j_gene: TRBJ2-7
abundance: .
d_gene: TRBD1
CDR3aa: CASSLAPVGTGSYEQYF
CDR3nt: TGTGCCAGCAGCTTGGCCCCAGTAGGGACAGGGTCGTACGAGCAGTACTTC

v_gene: TRBV9
j_gene: TRBJ2-1
abundance: .
d_gene: .
CDR3aa: CASSPSKGPSNEQFF
CDR3nt: TGTGCCAGCAGCCCGAGTAAAGGCCCTAGTAATGAGCAGTTCTTC

v_gene: TRBV6-5
j_gene: TRBJ2-3
abundance: .
d_gene: TRBD1
CDR3aa: CASSPWTGGADTQYF
CDR3nt: TGTGCCAGCAGTCCCTGGACAGGGGGCGCAGATACGCAGTATTTT

v_gene: TRBV9
j_gene: TRBJ2-7
abundance: .
d_gene: .
CDR3aa: CASSVAGGGQGEDYLTF
CDR3nt: TGTGCCAGCAGCGTAGCGGGGGGGGGACAGGGTGAGGACTACTTAACCTTC

v_gene: TRBV29-1
j_gene: TRBJ2-7
abundance: .
d_gene: .
CDR3aa: CSVEAGFYEQYF
CDR3nt: TGCAGCGTTGAAGCGGGTTTTTACGAGCAGTACTTC

v_gene: TRBV18
j_gene: TRBJ2-2
abundance: .
d_gene: .
CDR3aa: CASSPLLPGRTGELFF
CDR3nt: TGTGCCAGCTCACCCCTTTTGCCAGGGCGCACCGGGGAGCTGTTTTTT

v_gene: TRBV28
j_gene: TRBJ1-4
abundance: .
d_gene: TRBD1
CDR3aa: CASKYSLGPRGENEKLFF
CDR3nt: TGTGCCAGCAAGTATTCCCTTGGACCCAGGGGGGAGAATGAAAAACTGTTTTTT

v_gene: TRBV25-1
j_gene: TRBJ2-1
abundance: .
d_gene: TRBD1
CDR3aa: CASSIGDRGFF
CDR3nt: TGTGCCAGCAGTATAGGCGACAGGGGATTCTTC

v_gene: TRBV7-2
j_gene: TRBJ2-7
abundance: few
d_gene: TRBD2
CDR3aa: CASSTLAGPYEQYF
CDR3nt: TGTGCCAGCAGCACTTTAGCGGGGCCCTACGAGCAGTACTTC

v_gene: TRBV29-1
j_gene: TRBJ2-5
abundance: .
d_gene: .
CDR3aa: CSVGSQETQYF
CDR3nt: TGCAGCGTTGGGAGTCAAGAGACCCAGTACTTC

v_gene: TRBV2
j_gene: TRBJ2-5
abundance: .
d_gene: TRBD1
CDR3aa: CASRTGAAETQYF
CDR3nt: TGTGCCAGCAGGACAGGGGCCGCAGAGACCCAGTACTTC

v_gene: TRBV5-4
j_gene: TRBJ2-2
abundance: .
d_gene: .
CDR3aa: CASSSGGQSFNTGELFF
CDR3nt: TGTGCCAGCAGCTCGGGAGGACAGTCCTTTAACACCGGGGAGCTGTTTTTT

v_gene: TRBV28
j_gene: TRBJ2-7
abundance: .
d_gene: .
CDR3aa: CASSAPDFYEQYF
CDR3nt: TGTGCCAGCAGCGCCCCCGACTTCTACGAGCAGTACTTC

v_gene: TRBV5-1
j_gene: TRBJ2-7
abundance: .
d_gene: .
CDR3aa: CASSLAAEQYF
CDR3nt: TGCGCCAGCAGCTTAGCGGCCGAGCAGTACTTC

v_gene: TRBV19
j_gene: TRBJ1-2
abundance: many
d_gene: .
CDR3aa: CASSIAPGSLGYTF
CDR3nt: TGTGCCAGTAGTATAGCTCCTGGGAGTCTTGGCTACACCTTC

v_gene: TRBV27
j_gene: TRBJ2-1
abundance: once
d_gene: TRBD2
CDR3aa: CASSLTSGLSVEQFF
CDR3nt: TGTGCCAGCAGCCTGACTAGCGGTCTGAGTGTTGAGCAGTTCTTC

v_gene: TRBV10-3
j_gene: TRBJ1-2
abundance: .
d_gene: TRBD1
CDR3aa: CAISELDRSANYGYTF
CDR3nt: TGTGCCATCAGTGAGTTGGACAGGTCAGCTAACTATGGCTACACCTTC

v_gene: TRBV5-1
j_gene: TRBJ1-2
abundance: once
d_gene: TRBD1
CDR3aa: CASSWGQGGYGYTF
CDR3nt: TGCGCCAGCAGCTGGGGACAGGGGGGCTATGGCTACACCTTC

v_gene: TRBV6-1
j_gene: TRBJ2-7
abundance: .
d_gene: .
CDR3aa: CASSEFRGRESQYF
CDR3nt: TGTGCCAGCAGTGAATTTAGGGGGAGGGAATCCCAGTACTTC

v_gene: TRBV7-2
j_gene: TRBJ2-7
abundance: few
d_gene: .
CDR3aa: CASGRFNEQYF
CDR3nt: TGTGCCAGCGGCAGGTTCAACGAGCAGTACTTC

v_gene: TRBV6-1
j_gene: TRBJ2-5
abundance: .
d_gene: .
CDR3aa: CASSSGLQTQYF
CDR3nt: TGTGCCAGCAGTTCGGGACTTCAGACCCAGTACTTC

v_gene: TRBV6-5
j_gene: TRBJ2-1
abundance: .
d_gene: .
CDR3aa: CASSYSIGSYNEQFF
CDR3nt: TGTGCCAGCAGTTACTCGATCGGGAGTTACAATGAGCAGTTCTTC

v_gene: TRBV5-1
j_gene: TRBJ2-1
abundance: .
d_gene: .
CDR3aa: CASSHGRTGSNEQFF
CDR3nt: TGCGCCAGCAGTCACGGTAGGACTGGGTCCAATGAGCAGTTCTTC

v_gene: TRBV7-6
j_gene: TRBJ1-3
abundance: .
d_gene: TRBD1
CDR3aa: CASSLDRGPGNTIYF
CDR3nt: TGTGCCAGCAGCCTCGACAGGGGGCCTGGAAACACCATATATTTT

v_gene: TRBV6-5
j_gene: TRBJ2-7
abundance: .
d_gene: TRBD1
CDR3aa: CASSYSRQGYEQYF
CDR3nt: TGTGCCAGCAGTTACTCGAGACAGGGTTACGAGCAGTACTTC

v_gene: TRBV29-1
j_gene: TRBJ2-7
abundance: .
d_gene: TRBD2
CDR3aa: CSVLPGTSASYEQYF
CDR3nt: TGCAGCGTACTCCCCGGGACTAGCGCGTCCTACGAGCAGTACTTC

v_gene: TRBV28
j_gene: TRBJ1-5
abundance: .
d_gene: TRBD1
CDR3aa: CASSFQGATRQPQHF
CDR3nt: TGTGCCAGCAGTTTCCAGGGGGCGACAAGACAGCCCCAGCATTTT

v_gene: TRBV28
j_gene: TRBJ2-2
abundance: .
d_gene: TRBD2
CDR3aa: CASSFLAGVNTGELFF
CDR3nt: TGTGCCAGCAGTTTTTTAGCGGGAGTAAACACCGGGGAGCTGTTTTTT

v_gene: TRBV2
j_gene: TRBJ2-7
abundance: few
d_gene: TRBD1
CDR3aa: CASTSDRAGKEQYF
CDR3nt: TGTGCCAGCACCTCGGACAGGGCGGGAAAGGAGCAGTACTTC

v_gene: TRBV5-1
j_gene: TRBJ1-1
abundance: .
d_gene: TRBD1
CDR3aa: CASSSDRGSTEAFF
CDR3nt: TGCGCCAGCAGCTCGGACAGGGGCAGCACTGAAGCTTTCTTT

v_gene: TRBV2
j_gene: TRBJ1-1
abundance: .
d_gene: .
CDR3aa: CASSEAAVTEAFF
CDR3nt: TGTGCCAGCAGTGAAGCAGCGGTCACTGAAGCTTTCTTT

v_gene: TRBV6-1
j_gene: TRBJ1-5
abundance: .
d_gene: TRBD1
CDR3aa: CASSDGQGASGNQPQHF
CDR3nt: TGTGCCAGCAGTGATGGACAGGGGGCTTCGGGCAATCAGCCCCAGCATTTT

v_gene: TRBV28
j_gene: TRBJ2-4
abundance: once
d_gene: .
CDR3aa: CASSSTGLAKNIQYF
CDR3nt: TGTGCCAGCAGTTCGACGGGTTTAGCCAAAAACATTCAGTACTTC

v_gene: TRBV25-1
j_gene: TRBJ2-7
abundance: .
d_gene: .
CDR3aa: CASSGPTTGTYEQYF
CDR3nt: TGTGCCAGCAGTGGCCCCACGACAGGAACCTACGAGCAGTACTTC

v_gene: TRBV6-1
j_gene: TRBJ2-4
abundance: .
d_gene: TRBD1
CDR3aa: CASREKGQPLAKNIQYF
CDR3nt: TGTGCCAGCAGGGAAAAGGGACAGCCTCTAGCCAAAAACATTCAGTACTTC

v_gene: TRBV7-9
j_gene: TRBJ2-1
abundance: many
d_gene: TRBD2
CDR3aa: CASSFTSGPYNEQFF
CDR3nt: TGTGCCAGCAGCTTTACTAGCGGGCCATACAATGAGCAGTTCTTC

v_gene: TRBV7-5
j_gene: TRBJ2-7
abundance: .
d_gene: .
CDR3aa: CASLPGQPPCSYEQYF
CDR3nt: TGTGCCAGTTTACCGGGACAGCCTCCATGCTCCTACGAGCAGTACTTC

v_gene: TRBV5-1
j_gene: TRBJ2-7
abundance: once
d_gene: .
CDR3aa: CASSLVDSSYEQYF
CDR3nt: TGCGCCAGCAGCTTGGTGGACAGCTCCTACGAGCAGTACTTC

v_gene: TRBV14
j_gene: TRBJ2-4
abundance: few
d_gene: .
CDR3aa: CASSQHRQLQYF
CDR3nt: TGTGCCAGCAGCCAACACCGACAGCTCCAGTACTTC

v_gene: TRBV5-1
j_gene: TRBJ2-5
abundance: once
d_gene: TRBD2
CDR3aa: CASGSSGEETQYF
CDR3nt: TGCGCCAGCGGGTCTAGCGGTGAAGAGACCCAGTACTTC

v_gene: TRBV19
j_gene: TRBJ1-5
abundance: .
d_gene: TRBD1
CDR3aa: CASRVLDRAVQPQHF
CDR3nt: TGTGCCAGCCGGGTGCTCGACAGGGCCGTTCAGCCCCAGCATTTT

v_gene: TRBV11-2
j_gene: TRBJ2-1
abundance: .
d_gene: .
CDR3aa: CASSPRLEYNEQFF
CDR3nt: TGTGCCAGCAGCCCCCGACTGGAATACAATGAGCAGTTCTTC

v_gene: TRBV4-1
j_gene: TRBJ2-2
abundance: .
d_gene: .
CDR3aa: CASTREGVTRGTGELFF
CDR3nt: TGCGCCAGCACCCGAGAGGGGGTCACACGGGGGACCGGGGAGCTGTTTTTT

v_gene: TRBV28
j_gene: TRBJ2-5
abundance: .
d_gene: .
CDR3aa: CASRYSGKTQYF
CDR3nt: TGTGCCAGCAGGTATAGCGGAAAGACCCAGTACTTC

v_gene: TRBV9
j_gene: TRBJ2-7
abundance: .
d_gene: .
CDR3aa: CASSGGERAPYEQYF
CDR3nt: TGTGCCAGCAGCGGTGGGGAGCGGGCGCCCTACGAGCAGTACTTC

v_gene: TRBV7-9
j_gene: TRBJ2-3
abundance: few
d_gene: TRBD2
CDR3aa: CASSWGLAGGADTQYF
CDR3nt: TGTGCCAGCAGCTGGGGACTAGCGGGGGGCGCAGATACGCAGTATTTT

v_gene: TRBV5-8
j_gene: TRBJ1-1
abundance: once
d_gene: .
CDR3aa: CASSPMRGANEAFF
CDR3nt: TGTGCCAGCAGCCCGATGCGGGGGGCAAATGAAGCTTTCTTT

v_gene: TRBV6-1
j_gene: TRBJ2-7
abundance: many
d_gene: .
CDR3aa: CASSETEYREQYF
CDR3nt: TGTGCCAGCAGTGAAACGGAGTACCGCGAGCAGTACTTC

v_gene: TRBV25-1
j_gene: TRBJ2-1
abundance: .
d_gene: TRBD2
CDR3aa: CASGGGTGSGEQFF
CDR3nt: TGTGCCAGTGGGGGGGGAACAGGCAGCGGTGAGCAGTTCTTC

v_gene: TRBV19
j_gene: TRBJ1-1
abundance: few
d_gene: .
CDR3aa: CASSIPQGLVGTEAFF
CDR3nt: TGTGCCAGTAGTATTCCCCAGGGGCTCGTGGGCACTGAAGCTTTCTTT

v_gene: TRBV28
j_gene: TRBJ2-1
abundance: .
d_gene: TRBD2
CDR3aa: CASSLAPTPRGREEYNEQFF
CDR3nt: TGTGCCAGCAGTCTAGCTCCAACCCCCCGGGGACGGGAGGAATACAATGAGCAGTTCTTC

v_gene: TRBV19
j_gene: TRBJ1-1
abundance: .
d_gene: TRBD1
CDR3aa: CASTLKARQGSTEAFF
CDR3nt: TGTGCCAGTACCTTAAAGGCTCGACAGGGGAGCACTGAAGCTTTCTTT

v_gene: TRBV5-1
j_gene: TRBJ2-7
abundance: .
d_gene: TRBD1
CDR3aa: CASSPTGGSYEQYF
CDR3nt: TGCGCCAGCAGCCCGACAGGGGGCTCGTACGAGCAGTACTTC

v_gene: TRBV25-1
j_gene: TRBJ1-1
abundance: .
d_gene: .
CDR3aa: CASSVQGGSTEAFF
CDR3nt: TGTGCCAGCAGCGTACAGGGAGGGTCGACTGAAGCTTTCTTT